This T cell receptor (beta chain) came from a study of T cells in Graves' hyperthyroidism and ophthalmopathy. The germline CDR1 and CDR2 sequences are MNHNS and SASEGT. CDR3 length: 13 residues. V shed 7 bases and J shed 1 base, with 8 bases lying between them. RNA transcripts gave rise to amplified TCR beta CDR3 regions. TCR CDR3 regions were first amplified by RT-PCR with HTBI primers. TCRdb re-called the multiplex PCR reads with MiXCR, one entry per CDR3 protein. Of 450,000 to 500,000 distinct CDR3 sequences listed, less than 25% are singletons. The table lists this clonotype with many counts. The sequenced material came from blood. This clonotype originated in a woman aged 70-85 years with Graves' ophthalmopathy. The chain combines TRBV6-1 with TRBJ2-1; no reliable D call. The CDR3 loop is CASTLVSYNEQFF. As DNA, the CDR3 is TGTGCCAGCACCCTTGTGTCCTACAATGAGCAGTTCTTC.